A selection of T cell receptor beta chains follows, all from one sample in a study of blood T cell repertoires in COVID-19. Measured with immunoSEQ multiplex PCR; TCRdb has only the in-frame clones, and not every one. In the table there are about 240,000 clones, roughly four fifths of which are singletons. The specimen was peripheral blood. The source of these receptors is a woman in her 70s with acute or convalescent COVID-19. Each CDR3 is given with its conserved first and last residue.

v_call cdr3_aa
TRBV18 CASSKAGVVIKETQYF
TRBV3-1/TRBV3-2 CASSFDRGAEAFF
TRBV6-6 CASSSSGTGDGYTF
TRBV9 CASSVSGRPPNYGYTF
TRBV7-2 CASSSKGMRNTEAFF
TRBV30 CAWSVRTSGGRRPGELFF
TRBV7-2 CASSLEAGVYGYTF
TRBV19 CASSHWTSGGPRNIQYF
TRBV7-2 CASSRQGSPSYEQYF
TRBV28 CASLQGTEAFF
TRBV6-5 CASRLQGSNTEAFF
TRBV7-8 CASSPGTGTMGQPQHF
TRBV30 CAWSVGDTGNTIYF
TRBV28 CASSLWDGGRNTEAFF
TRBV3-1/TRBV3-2 CASSRAGYLSGNTIYF
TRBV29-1 CSVSAGRQPQHF
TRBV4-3 CASSQDTPGREKLFF
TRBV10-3 CAITGTGVDYGYTF
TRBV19 CASTMGGANTGELFF
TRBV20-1 CSASRTGYGYTF
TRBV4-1 CASSQDGSRRAGNTIYF
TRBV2 CASSDRPASIGNQPQHF
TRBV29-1 CSVEHGNTEAFF
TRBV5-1 CASSLVTGPSYEQYF
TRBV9 CASSPLRDRLVTGELFF
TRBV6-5 CASSYSDRANSPLHF
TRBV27 CASSFIGTGVSEQYF
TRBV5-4 CASSLKLAGVGEQYF
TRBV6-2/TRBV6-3 CASSYSRGISGANVLTF
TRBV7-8 CASSLQGGGANVLTF
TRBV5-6 CASSLVSAPYGYTF
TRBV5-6 CASNRKTDWSAYGYTF
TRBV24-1 CATSDSGQGARGYEQYF